Described below is a single TCR beta chain sequence and its context. Its antigen is unidentified. This entry comes from a study of cytomegalovirus exposure and HLA in healthy donors. In the study overall: Findings of an earlier analysis included around 100 million unique TCR beta sequences from 170 million or so T cells. Findings and limits, study-wide: An apparent linkage of common viral pathogens to several of the most significant clusters emerged in a later analysis. DRB1 showed the most TCR associations and HLA-C the fewest in a later analysis, as rates varied by HLA locus. Association of a missense DCLRE1C variant with TCR beta V- and J-gene trimming was reported in a later analysis.

13 Jbeta primers and 60 Vbeta primers were used for the PCR. Some clones are missing from TCRdb's copy, which holds only in-frame ones; the method was immunoSEQ multiplex PCR. Of under 200,000 clones listed, approximately 78% were seen once; the top ten hold 1.9%. Germline assignment: CDR1 MGHRA and CDR2 YSYEKL. The CDR3 contains 22 residues. Losses at the gene ends were 1 base for V and 2 bases for J; bases not matched to a gene: 20. The receptor was isolated from a woman under 30 in good health and CMV-seronegative. The sample consisted of PBMCs. The chain has TRBV4-1 and TRBJ2-2, with 9 positions matching TRBD2. DNA for the CDR3: TGCGCCAGCAGCCAAGTTCCCGGCTTGCGGGGGGGTACCCGAGAAAACACCGGGGAGCTGTTTTTT. Amino acids: CASSQVPGLRGGTRENTGELFF.